This is a list of T cell receptor beta chains from one sample in a study of T cell repertoires in cytomegalovirus infection. In TCRdb, the reads were re-called with MiXCR into one record per CDR3 protein. This sample has roughly 500,000 distinct CDR3 sequences, with approximately 40% found just once. What these receptors recognize is not known. The sample here was cultured PBMCs, taken from culture after CMV antigen stimulation. The origin of the receptors is a human donor in good health (CMV status not recorded). Some clones in this sample may be carry-over from other donors' samples. CDR3s include the opening cysteine and the closing phenylalanine or tryptophan. A D gene is named only where the DNA matches it firmly. Clone size, where shown, is once, few, many, or a class for clones that have expanded.

size	V	J	D	DNA	CDR3
NA	TRBV11-1	TRBJ2-2	TRBD2	TGTGCCAGCAGCTTTGCGGGGGGCCTAACCGGGGAGCTGTTTTTT	CASSFAGGLTGELFF
NA	TRBV4-2	TRBJ2-4	NA	TGTGCCAGCAGCCGAAGGGGGGAGGGGACCCGTCCACAGAACATTCAGTACTTC	CASSRRGEGTRPQNIQYF
NA	TRBV7-8	TRBJ1-5	NA	TGTGCCAGCAGCTGGGCGGGTCAGCCCCAGCATTTT	CASSWAGQPQHF
few	TRBV11-2	TRBJ2-7	NA	TGTGCCAGCAGCCCCGAGGATGGCGGGCTTACCTACGAGCAGTACTTC	CASSPEDGGLTYEQYF
NA	TRBV7-8	TRBJ2-2	NA	TGTGCCAGCAGCCCGCGGGACCAGAACACCGGGGAGCTGTTTTTT	CASSPRDQNTGELFF
NA	TRBV27	TRBJ2-6	NA	TGTGCCAGCAGTAGAGGGGCTGGGGCCAACGTCCTGACTTTC	CASSRGAGANVLTF
NA	TRBV6-1	TRBJ2-5	NA	TGTGCCAGCAAAGTAGGCGGGAAACAAGAGACCCAGTACTTC	CASKVGGKQETQYF
NA	TRBV6-1	TRBJ2-2	NA	TGTGCCAGCAGTGAATTGACCACCGAGGGCACCGGGGAGCTGTTTTTT	CASSELTTEGTGELFF
NA	TRBV7-2	TRBJ1-1	TRBD1	TGTGCCAGCACCCGACAGACAGGGTTTATGAACACTGAAGCTTTCTTT	CASTRQTGFMNTEAFF
once	TRBV20-1	TRBJ2-3	NA	TGCAGTGCTCGCCCCGGGTCCGATACGCAGTATTTT	CSARPGSDTQYF
once	TRBV6-6	TRBJ2-1	TRBD2	TGTGCCAGCAGTGACCCGAGGACTAGCGGGGGCCACAATGAGCAGTTCTTC	CASSDPRTSGGHNEQFF
NA	TRBV12-3/TRBV12-4	TRBJ2-1	NA	TGTGCCAGCACTCCTACCCGTTCCAATGAGCAGTTCTTC	CASTPTRSNEQFF
NA	TRBV7-2	TRBJ2-7	TRBD2	TGTGCCAGCAGCCTGGAGATTAGCGGGGCCTACGAGCAGTACTTC	CASSLEISGAYEQYF
NA	TRBV7-8	TRBJ2-1	NA	TGTGCCAGCAGCTTAGGCGGGCCCCCCTACAATGAGCAGTTCTTC	CASSLGGPPYNEQFF
few	TRBV6-5	TRBJ1-1	NA	TGTGCCAGCAGTTATAGACACTCAGAAGCTTTCTTT	CASSYRHSEAFF
few	TRBV20-1	TRBJ2-7	NA	TGCAGTGCTAGAGGGGTCGTGGAGTACGAGCAGTACTTC	CSARGVVEYEQYF
few	TRBV2	TRBJ1-1	TRBD1	TGTGCCAGCAGACTAGGACAGGGGGCTGTCACTGAAGCTTTCTTT	CASRLGQGAVTEAFF
NA	TRBV20-1	TRBJ2-1	TRBD2	TGCAGTGCTAGGACCAGCGGGGGGGGGTTTTGGTTCTTC	CSARTSGGGFWFF
NA	TRBV12-3/TRBV12-4	TRBJ1-1	NA	TGTGCCAGCACGACACACCAGGGGAACACTGAAGCTTTCTTT	CASTTHQGNTEAFF
once	TRBV12-3/TRBV12-4	TRBJ2-1	TRBD2	TGTGCCACCCTACTAGCGGGAGCAGGTGAGCAGTTCTTC	CATLLAGAGEQFF
few	TRBV7-2	TRBJ1-5	NA	TGTGCCAGCAGCCTCGGACCAGGCGAGAATCAGCCCCAGCATTTT	CASSLGPGENQPQHF
NA	TRBV20-1	TRBJ2-7	TRBD2	TGCAGTGCTAGAGATCTCTTCCTAGCGGGAGGGCCCTCCTACGAGCAGTACTTC	CSARDLFLAGGPSYEQYF
few	TRBV20-1	TRBJ1-5	NA	TGCAGTGCTAGGGAGGCTTCATATAGCAATCAGCCCCAGCATTTT	CSAREASYSNQPQHF
NA	TRBV6-1	TRBJ1-4	NA	TGTGCCAGCAGTGAACGGGGAGGGAGTGAAAAACTGTTTTTT	CASSERGGSEKLFF
NA	TRBV6-5	TRBJ2-5	TRBD1	TGTGCCAGCAGCCTTACTACCCTCGACAGGGGGGGAATGGAGACCCAGTACTTC	CASSLTTLDRGGMETQYF
once	TRBV10-3	TRBJ2-3	NA	TGTGCCATCAGTGAGTACACATCTAGCACAGATACGCAGTATTTT	CAISEYTSSTDTQYF
many	TRBV7-2	TRBJ2-5	NA	TGTGCCAGCAGCGAAGGAGAGACCCAGTACTTC	CASSEGETQYF
many	TRBV10-3	TRBJ2-2	NA	TGTGCCATCACTGACAATGCCGGGGAGCTGTTTTTT	CAITDNAGELFF
NA	TRBV6-5	TRBJ1-3	NA	TGTGCCAGCAGTTACTCCAGCACAGGGCTCTCTGGAAACACCATATATTTT	CASSYSSTGLSGNTIYF
NA	TRBV19	TRBJ2-2	NA	TGTGCCAGTACGTGGGGGGCCACCGGGGAGCTGTTTTTT	CASTWGATGELFF
few	TRBV12-3/TRBV12-4	TRBJ2-3	TRBD1	TGTGCCAGCAGTTCGACAGGGATGGGGGTCACAGATACGCAGTATTTT	CASSSTGMGVTDTQYF
NA	TRBV18	TRBJ1-6	TRBD1	TGTGCCAGCTCCCACGGACTGGACAGGTCAAATTCACCCCTCCACTTT	CASSHGLDRSNSPLHF
NA	TRBV11-3	TRBJ2-1	TRBD2	TGTGCCAGCAGCCGACGGACTAGCGGGAGGGTCCATGAGCAGTTCTTC	CASSRRTSGRVHEQFF
NA	TRBV28	TRBJ1-1	NA	TGTGCCAGCAGTGGGGGGAACACTGAAGCTTTCTTT	CASSGGNTEAFF
NA	TRBV19	TRBJ2-1	NA	TGTGCCAGTAGTATAGCACGAGATAATGAGCAGTTCTTC	CASSIARDNEQFF
NA	TRBV28	TRBJ2-7	TRBD1	TGTGCCAGCAGTCTGACAGGGTGGGAAAAGAACGAGCAGTACTTC	CASSLTGWEKNEQYF
NA	TRBV19	TRBJ2-3	NA	TGTGCCAGTAGTATGCCCCGGGACTCTTCCTTGAATACGCAGTATTTT	CASSMPRDSSLNTQYF
few	TRBV10-3	TRBJ2-1	TRBD2	TGTGCCATCAGTGACCCGGGACTAGCGGGGGGAAACAATGAGCAGTTCTTC	CAISDPGLAGGNNEQFF